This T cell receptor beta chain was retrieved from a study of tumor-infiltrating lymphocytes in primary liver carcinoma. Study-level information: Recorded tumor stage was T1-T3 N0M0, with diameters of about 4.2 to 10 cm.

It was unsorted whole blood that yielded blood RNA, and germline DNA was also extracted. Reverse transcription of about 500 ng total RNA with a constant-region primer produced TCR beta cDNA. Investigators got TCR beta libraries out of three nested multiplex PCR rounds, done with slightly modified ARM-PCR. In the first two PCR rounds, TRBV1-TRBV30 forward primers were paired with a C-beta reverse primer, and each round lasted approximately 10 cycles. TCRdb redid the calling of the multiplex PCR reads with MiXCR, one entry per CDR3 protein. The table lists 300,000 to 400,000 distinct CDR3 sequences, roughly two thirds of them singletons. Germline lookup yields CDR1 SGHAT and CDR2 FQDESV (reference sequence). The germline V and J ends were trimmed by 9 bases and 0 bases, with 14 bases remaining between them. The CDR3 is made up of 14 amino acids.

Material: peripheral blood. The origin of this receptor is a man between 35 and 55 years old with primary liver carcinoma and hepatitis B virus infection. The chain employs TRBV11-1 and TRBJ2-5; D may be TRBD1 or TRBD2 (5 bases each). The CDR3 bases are TGTGCCAGTAGCGAGACAGTGGACCAAGAGACCCAGTACTTC. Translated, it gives CASSETVDQETQYF.